A selection of T cell receptor beta chains follows, all from one sample in a study of shared clonotypes between healthy human individuals. Sequenced by immunoSEQ multiplex PCR; TCRdb stores in-frame clones only, minus some. The repertoire has about 2.1 million clones, 90% to 95% of them found once; the top ten carry around 1.7%. Sequencing used naive CD8+ T cells from PBMCs. All receptors come from a man between 18 and 29 years old in good health. Some clones in this sample may be carry-over from other donors' samples. CDR3s include the opening cysteine and the closing phenylalanine or tryptophan. The order of the fields is J gene, D gene, V gene, clone size, CDR3 DNA, CDR3 protein. A D gene is named only where the DNA matches it firmly. Clone size is shown for a subset of rows, as once, few, many or a class of expanded clone.

TRBJ2-2,TRBD2,TRBV27,NA,TGTGCCAGCAGTTTATCGACGGTAGCGGGAGGGCCGGCCACCGGGGAGCTGTTTTTT,CASSLSTVAGGPATGELFF
TRBJ1-3,TRBD1,TRBV5-1,NA,TGCGCCAGCAGCACCGAGACAGGGGCCGGAAACACCATATATTTT,CASSTETGAGNTIYF
TRBJ1-2,NA,TRBV4-1,NA,TGCGCCAGCAGCCAAGATGGGGAGGGGCGCTACACCTTC,CASSQDGEGRYTF
TRBJ2-7,NA,TRBV6-1,NA,TGTGCCAGCAGGGACTCCGACTCCTACGAGCAGTACTTC,CASRDSDSYEQYF
TRBJ2-2,TRBD1,TRBV5-1,NA,TGCGCCAGCAGCTTGGAGGGACAGGGTGACACCGGGGAGCTGTTTTTT,CASSLEGQGDTGELFF
TRBJ1-1,NA,TRBV6-1,NA,TGTGCCAGCAGTGATATTGAGGGCTCTTTTGTAAAAGCTTTCTTT,CASSDIEGSFVKAFF
TRBJ2-5,NA,TRBV13,NA,TGTGCCAGCAGCGCTGTCTCGCAGGCATCCCAAGAGACCCAGTACTTC,CASSAVSQASQETQYF
TRBJ2-1,NA,TRBV10-3,NA,TGTGCCATCAGGGTTGGAACCTACAATGAGCAGTTCTTC,CAIRVGTYNEQFF
TRBJ2-7,NA,TRBV30,NA,TGTGCCTGGAGTGTTCTGGGGGTCGAGCAGTACTTC,CAWSVLGVEQYF
TRBJ1-1,NA,TRBV5-5,NA,TGTGCCAGCAGCTGGGGGGACGGCACTGAAGCTTTCTTT,CASSWGDGTEAFF
TRBJ2-7,TRBD2,TRBV5-1,NA,TGCGCCAGCAGCCCGGGACTAGCGGGAGGCCAGGATTACGAGCAGTACTTC,CASSPGLAGGQDYEQYF
TRBJ2-2,TRBD1,TRBV5-1,NA,TGCGCCAGCAGACTGACAGGGGCCGGGGAGCTGTTTTTT,CASRLTGAGELFF
TRBJ2-5,NA,TRBV27,NA,TGTGCCAGCAGTTTAGACAATTGGGAGACCCAGTACTTC,CASSLDNWETQYF
TRBJ1-5,NA,TRBV23-1,NA,TGCGCCAGCAGCACCCAGGGTGGCAGCAATCAGCCCCAGCATTTT,CASSTQGGSNQPQHF
TRBJ1-1,NA,TRBV28,NA,TGTGCCAGCAGTTTTACCCGACAGAACACTGAAGCTTTCTTT,CASSFTRQNTEAFF
TRBJ1-5,TRBD1,TRBV9,NA,TGTGCCAGCAGTCGTACAGGGGTCAATCAGCCCCAGCATTTT,CASSRTGVNQPQHF
TRBJ2-7,NA,TRBV11-2,NA,TGTGCCAGCATGAAGGCTTCCACGACCTACGAGCAGTACTTC,CASMKASTTYEQYF
TRBJ2-5,TRBD1,TRBV10-1,NA,TGCGCCAGCAGTGTGCGTCAGGGGGCGATGGAGACCCAGTACTTC,CASSVRQGAMETQYF
TRBJ2-7,NA,TRBV7-3,NA,TGTGCCAGCAGCTTACGTCCCGGGGGCGAGCAGTACTTC,CASSLRPGGEQYF
TRBJ2-2,TRBD1,TRBV9,NA,TGTGCCAGCAGCCCGACCGGGACAGTGCGGGAGCTGTTTTTT,CASSPTGTVRELFF
TRBJ2-2,NA,TRBV9,NA,TGTGCCAGCAGTCAGTCCGGGGAGCTGTTTTTT,CASSQSGELFF
TRBJ2-3,NA,TRBV4-1,NA,TGCGCCAGCAGCCAAACAGGCACAGATACGCAGTATTTT,CASSQTGTDTQYF
TRBJ2-7,TRBD2,TRBV7-8,NA,TGTGCCAGCAGCTTAGCGGAGCTAGCGGGAGATGAATACGAGCAGTACTTC,CASSLAELAGDEYEQYF
TRBJ1-1,NA,TRBV19,NA,TGTGCCAGTAGCCGAACTCGGACGGTGAACACTGAAGCTTTCTTT,CASSRTRTVNTEAFF
TRBJ1-5,NA,TRBV9,NA,TGTGCCAGCAGCGTAGACAGGAATCAGCCCCAGCATTTT,CASSVDRNQPQHF
TRBJ1-2,NA,TRBV29-1,NA,TGCAGCGTTCTCCCTTTATCAGGGGAACGCTATGGCTACACCTTC,CSVLPLSGERYGYTF
TRBJ2-7,NA,TRBV10-2,NA,TGCGCCAGCAGACAGACCTACGAGCAGTACTTC,CASRQTYEQYF
TRBJ1-5,NA,TRBV19,NA,TGTGCCAGCAGGATCCGGGACGGCAATCAGCCCCAGCATTTT,CASRIRDGNQPQHF
TRBJ2-2,TRBD2,TRBV27,NA,TGTGCCAGCAGTTTTATAGCGGGAGTCAGCACCGGGGAGCTGTTTTTT,CASSFIAGVSTGELFF
TRBJ1-6,TRBD1,TRBV30,NA,TGTGCCTGGGGGACAGGGGGAGATTCACCCCTCCACTTT,CAWGTGGDSPLHF
TRBJ2-6,NA,TRBV7-9,few,TGTGCCAGCAGTCCTACGGCTGGGGCCAACGTCCTGACTTTC,CASSPTAGANVLTF
TRBJ2-5,NA,TRBV5-6,NA,TGTGCCAGCAGCCGAGGAGCGGGCGGGGAGACCCAGTACTTC,CASSRGAGGETQYF
TRBJ2-5,NA,TRBV5-4,NA,TGTGCCAGCAGCGTCGGGACACACGGTCAAGAGACCCAGTACTTC,CASSVGTHGQETQYF
TRBJ1-1,NA,TRBV28,NA,TGTGCCAGCAGTTACCCCGCGAGTGGGGCCATGAACACTGAAGCTTTCTTT,CASSYPASGAMNTEAFF
TRBJ1-1,TRBD1,TRBV7-9,NA,TGTGCCAGCAGCCTCATGGAGGGGGCCGGCGAAGCTTTCTTT,CASSLMEGAGEAFF
TRBJ1-4,NA,TRBV7-9,NA,TGTGCCAGCAGCTTAGCGGAGGGGTCTAATGAAAAACTGTTTTTT,CASSLAEGSNEKLFF
TRBJ2-2,NA,TRBV9,NA,TGTGCCAGCAGCGCCGCCGTGAACACCGGGGAGCTGTTTTTT,CASSAAVNTGELFF
TRBJ1-1,NA,TRBV7-6,NA,TGTGCCAGCAGCTTAGCGTTGGGACCGCTGAACACTGAAGCTTTCTTT,CASSLALGPLNTEAFF